The clone carrying this T cell receptor (beta chain) has only a few counts. TCRdb analysed the RT-PCR reads with MiXCR anew, one entry per CDR3 protein. The top ten hold roughly 3.9% of the sample, which has almost 700,000 distinct CDR3 sequences, 14% seen once. The CDR3 totals 11 residues. V lost 0 bases and J lost 12, with 7 bases in between. CDR1 and CDR2 from the germline V gene are KGHDR and SFDVKD. Sequencing was carried out using memory CD4+ T cells from blood. The clonotype comes from a female donor in good health, serving as a healthy control. The V gene is TRBV24-1, the J gene TRBJ2-5; D is unresolved. CDR3 nucleotides: TGTGCCACCAGTGATTTGGGGCAGGAGTACTTC. Its protein is CATSDLGQEYF.